The next 9 T cell receptor beta chains were all read from a single sample in a study of cytomegalovirus exposure and HLA in healthy donors. PCR used 60 Vbeta primers and 13 Jbeta primers. Sequenced by immunoSEQ multiplex PCR; TCRdb stores in-frame clones only, minus some. The table records some 140,000 clones, 65% to 80% of them present only once. Sequenced input: PBMCs. Receptors originate from a young woman in good health and CMV-seronegative.

The V gene is TRBV27, the J gene TRBJ1-5; the D is unclear. The CDR3 is 16 amino acids. With 0 bases removed from V and 2 bases from J, the gap between germline ends came to 11 bases. Germline V lookup: CDR1 MNHEY, CDR2 SMNVEV (reference sequence). For the CDR3, the DNA is TGTGCCAGCAGTTTATCCCTAGGTGATGGCAATCAGCCCCAGCATTTT. It translates to CASSLSLGDGNQPQHF.

The J gene is TRBJ1-1, the V gene TRBV10-3; 8 bases fit TRBD1. With V trimmed by 10 bases and J by 1 base, 5 bases remained unmatched. Germline CDR1 and CDR2: ENHRY and SYGVKD. CDR3 length: 13 amino acids. In DNA form, the CDR3 reads TGTGCCAACCAGGGGGCGCCGAACACTGAAGCTTTCTTT. This encodes CANQGAPNTEAFF.

The J gene is TRBJ2-3, the V gene TRBV15; no firm D call. Germline-derived CDR1 and CDR2 are LNHNV and YYDKDF (reference sequence). V lost 3 bases and J lost 6, with 13 bases in between. The CDR3 loop spans 14 amino acids. The chain's CDR3 is CATSSPQAWDTQYF. Written as DNA, the CDR3 is TGTGCCACCAGCAGCCCCCAAGCTTGGGATACGCAGTATTTT.

The rearrangement links TRBV2 to TRBJ2-7; 11 nucleotides agree with TRBD2. Germline V gene lookup returns CDR1 SNHLY and CDR2 FYNNEI. J lost 2 bases, V lost 4 bases, and 4 bases had no gene match. The CDR3 covers 15 residues. The CDR3 protein is CASSGKGLAAYEQYF. Written as DNA, the CDR3 is TGTGCCAGCAGTGGGAAGGGACTAGCGGCCTACGAGCAGTACTTC.

The chain is built from TRBV7-9 and TRBJ2-7; D is ambiguous. Germline CDR1 reads SEHNR; CDR2 reads FQNEAQ (reference sequence). The germline V and J ends were trimmed by 7 bases and 5 bases, with 12 bases remaining between them. This CDR3 has 12 residues. CDR3 coding DNA: TGTGCCAGCACTTATTTCAGTAACGAGCAGTACTTC. Encoded protein: CASTYFSNEQYF.

This clone was observed a handful of times. This rearrangement joins TRBV4-2 to TRBJ2-7; a possible D gene is TRBD2 (6 bases). The CDR3 spans 17 residues. Trimming left V 0 bases short and J 4 bases short, with 19 bases between. In germline, CDR1 is LGHNA, CDR2 YNFKEQ. Here the CDR3 reads CASSQDLPLLAVYEQYF. Here the CDR3 DNA reads TGTGCCAGCAGCCAAGATCTCCCCCTTTTAGCGGTTTACGAGCAGTACTTC.

CDR3 nucleotide sequence: TGTGCCAGCTCTCCCTCGGACAGGGTTTCCGGGGAGCTGTTTTTT. Its protein is CASSPSDRVSGELFF. V usage is TRBV18 and J usage is TRBJ2-2; 8 bases map to TRBD1. There are 15 residues in the CDR3. Germline V lookup: CDR1 KGHSH, CDR2 LQKENI. V trimming: 6 bases; J trimming: 6 bases; junction bases outside the gene matches: 9.

The chain combines TRBV7-9 with TRBJ2-5; 12 bases fit TRBD2. CDR1 and CDR2 from the germline V gene are SEHNR and FQNEAQ (reference sequence). V lost 6 bases to trimming and J lost 3 bases; unmatched junction nucleotides: 8. The CDR3 is 16 amino acids. The CDR3 loop reads CASSFRLAGVKETQYF. The CDR3 DNA sequence: TGTGCCAGCAGTTTTCGACTAGCGGGGGTAAAAGAGACCCAGTACTTC.

The chain joins TRBV11-1 to TRBJ2-1, with TRBD2 as a possible D gene (5 bases). The CDR3 loop spans 16 amino acids. Trimming cost V 3 bases and J 7 bases, with 19 bases left between them. In germline, CDR1 is SGHAT, CDR2 FQDESV (reference sequence). The CDR3 DNA reads as TGTGCCAGCAGCTTGGCGGCTTACACGGGGAAAAATGAGCAGTTCTTC. This encodes CASSLAAYTGKNEQFF.